These 32 T cell receptor beta chains originate from one sample sequenced in a study of molecular identifiers for immune sequencing clone quantification. TCRdb itself ran the PCR reads through MiXCR, one entry per CDR3 protein. The data contain about 36,000 distinct CDR3 sequences, roughly 20% of them seen just once; the ten biggest clones take up about 6.9%. Sequences were obtained from naive CD8+ T cells from blood, with Jurkat cell RNA spiked in. Subset given: FACS-sorted CD8+CD4-CCR7+CD45RA+ naive T cells. Source of these receptors: a human donor in good health. Some libraries in this study had Jurkat cell RNA spiked in.

In its sample, this clonotype was seen a few times. V is TRBV28 and J is TRBJ1-2; no clear D gene. Trimming removed 6 bases at V and 7 bases at J, with 9 bases between. CDR3 length equals 11 residues. Per the germline V gene, CDR1 is MDHEN and CDR2 is SYDVKM. CDR3 nucleotides: TGTGCCAGCAGCTGGAGGCTTGGCTACACCTTC. Protein sequence: CASSWRLGYTF.

This chain joins TRBV9 and TRBJ2-3; TRBD2 aligns across 10 bases. This CDR3 is 17 amino acids long. CDR1 is SGDLS, CDR2 YYNGEE, per germline. With V trimmed by 3 bases and J by 2 bases, 9 bases remained unmatched. This CDR3 reads CASSAPILAGFTDTQYF. Here the CDR3 DNA reads TGTGCCAGCAGCGCTCCAATACTAGCGGGGTTCACAGATACGCAGTATTTT.

This clonotype was seen more than once but under ten times. The junction does not match germline at one end; this may be a read error. The chain joins TRBV7-6 to TRBJ1-2; D perhaps matches TRBD1 (6 bases). The CDR3 is 15 amino acids. Germline assignment: CDR1 SGHVS and CDR2 FNYEAQ. The CDR3 DNA reads TGTGCCAACAGCGTCCCAGGGGCGCGGTTCTATGGCTACACCTTC. Protein: CANSVPGARFYGYTF.

The chain carries TRBV6-5 and TRBJ2-7; no clear D gene. V shed 0 bases and J shed 0 bases, with 9 bases lying between them. The CDR3 loop spans 15 amino acids. Germline V CDR1 and CDR2: MNHEY, SVGAGI. As DNA, the CDR3 is TGTGCCAGCAGTTACTCCGTCGGACCCTCCTACGAGCAGTACTTC. Translated, it gives CASSYSVGPSYEQYF.

Remarks on this clonotype: A much larger clone sits a single nucleotide away, making a read error possible. The rearrangement uses TRBV13 and TRBJ2-5, with 8 positions matching TRBD2. Germline V gene data show CDR1 as PRHDT and CDR2 as FYEKMQ (reference sequence). The CDR3 is 15 residues long. CDR3 in DNA: TGTGCCAGCAGCCTGAAGACTAGCGTCCAAGGGACCCAGTACTTC. It is translated as CASSLKTSVQGTQYF.

Remarks on this clonotype: This may come from a read error, since a much larger clone is one base off. A read error is likely, as this CDR3 ends without the conserved phenylalanine or tryptophan. The V and J genes are TRBV5-1 and TRBJ2-7, with D possibly TRBD1 on 6 matching bases. CDR1 is SGHRS, CDR2 YFSETQ, per germline. This CDR3 is 15 amino acids long. V lost 0 bases to trimming and J lost 4 bases, with 14 bases between them. The CDR3, as DNA: TGCGCCAGCAGCTTGGGGACAGAACTTCCTTACGAGCAGTACCTC. Translated: CASSLGTELPYEQYL.

This clonotype was picked up a small number of times. The chain is built from TRBV7-2 and TRBJ2-1; TRBD2 matches 8 bases. The CDR3 contains 17 residues. Germline CDR1 SGHTA, CDR2 FQGNSA. J was trimmed by 10 bases and V by 5 bases; bases with no gene match: 19. This CDR3 reads CASSPSVLAGIPMEQFF. DNA of the CDR3: TGTGCCAGCAGCCCCTCGGTCTTAGCGGGGATCCCAATGGAGCAGTTCTTC.

A remark on this clonotype: At one end the junction does not follow the germline gene, possibly because of a read error. The CDR3 nucleotides are TGCAGTGCTAGAGATTCCCCAGGACGGTTTGAAGCTTTCTTC. Amino acids: CSARDSPGRFEAFF. The rearrangement uses TRBV20-1 and TRBJ1-1; D unresolved. Germline values: CDR1 DFQATT, CDR2 SNEGSKA (reference sequence). This CDR3 has 14 amino acids.

The table lists this clonotype with many counts. The chain links TRBV9 to TRBJ2-7; 15 bases are a match to TRBD2. The CDR3 contains 16 residues. Germline V gene sequence: CDR1 SGDLS, CDR2 YYNGEE. Trimming cost V 4 bases and J 6 bases; bases outside gene matches: 8. CDR3 in amino acids: CASSPEGLAGGVEQYF. In nucleotides, the CDR3 is TGTGCCAGCAGCCCGGAGGGACTAGCGGGAGGTGTCGAGCAGTACTTC.

This clonotype was counted many times. The chain couples TRBV28 to TRBJ2-2, with D perhaps TRBD2 (6 bases). This CDR3 comprises 15 residues. CDR1 and CDR2 (germline): MDHEN, SYDVKM. Trimming stripped 5 bases from V and 2 bases from J, with 12 bases between. CDR3 sequence reads: CASSPGLRNTGELFF. The CDR3 coding sequence is TGTGCCAGCAGTCCGGGACTCCGAAACACCGGGGAGCTGTTTTTT.

Note on this clonotype: This may be a read error: a much more frequent sequence differs by one nucleotide. J is TRBJ2-7 and V is TRBV7-8, with no clear D. The V end lost 10 bases, the J end lost 6 bases, and 13 bases lay between the germline ends. Germline CDR1 is SGHVS and CDR2 is FQNEAQ. The CDR3 runs to 11 residues. The CDR3 is CANSLLGEQYF. CDR3 sequence (DNA): TGTGCCAACAGTTTGCTCGGCGAGCAGTACTTC.

This rearrangement joins TRBV4-3 to TRBJ2-5; 8 nucleotides align to TRBD1. Trimming took 1 base from V and 5 from J; bases not matched to a gene: 9. Germline V gene data show CDR1 as LGHNA and CDR2 as YSLEER. The CDR3 sequence is 16 residues long. The CDR3 protein is CASSQVGQGARETQYF. The CDR3 nucleotides read TGCGCCAGCAGCCAAGTTGGCCAGGGGGCGAGGGAGACCCAGTACTTC.

This clonotype has a count of ten or more. The gene calls are TRBV4-3 and TRBJ2-7, with 10 bases lining up with TRBD2. CDR3 size: 14 residues. Losses at the gene ends were 3 bases for V and 3 bases for J; bases not matched to a gene: 2. CDR1 LGHNA and CDR2 YSLEER come from the germline V gene. The CDR3 sequence: CASSHGLADYEQYF. DNA for the CDR3: TGCGCCAGCAGCCATGGACTAGCGGACTACGAGCAGTACTTC.

This clonotype was counted many times. The rearrangement links TRBV6-2 or TRBV6-3 to TRBJ2-6; tentatively, D is TRBD1 (6 bases). Trimming took 11 bases from V and 0 from J, leaving 8 bases between them. The germline V gene encodes CDR1 MNHEY and CDR2 SVGEGT. The CDR3 length is 13 residues. The DNA of the CDR3 is TGTGCCGGACAGAGCTCTGGGGCCAACGTCCTGACTTTC. It translates to CAGQSSGANVLTF.

In this sample, this clonotype turned up many times. J is TRBJ1-5 and V is TRBV27; maybe TRBD1 (5 bases). This CDR3 is built from 18 residues. Germline-derived CDR1 and CDR2 are MNHEY and SMNVEV (reference sequence). V lost 2 bases to trimming and J lost 0 bases, with 17 bases between them. This CDR3 is CASSLKGGAPYSNQPQHF. The DNA for the CDR3 is TGTGCCAGCAGTTTAAAGGGAGGGGCTCCTTATAGCAATCAGCCCCAGCATTTT.

This clonotype was recorded only once. A much more abundant neighbour one base away suggests this may be a read error. The CDR3 ends on some other residue instead of the conserved phenylalanine or tryptophan, so this is likely a read error. The CDR3 spells CASSYQGSQSSYNSPLHS. The CDR3 nucleotides read TGTGCCAGCAGTTATCAGGGTTCTCAGAGCTCCTATAATTCACCCCTCCACTCT. This rearrangement joins TRBV6-5 to TRBJ1-6; the D gene is possibly TRBD1 (5 bases). Germline V CDR1 and CDR2: MNHEY, SVGAGI. V was clipped by 3 bases and J by 0 bases, with 15 bases between them. The CDR3 contains 18 residues.

On this clonotype itself: A clone one base away is much larger, so this may be a read error. V is TRBV12-3 or TRBV12-4 and J is TRBJ1-3; a weak D match, TRBD1 (5 bases). The CDR3 has 15 residues. The CDR3 bases are TGTGCCAACAGTTTTGGTCAGGGTGCCGGAAACACCATATATTTT. It encodes CANSFGQGAGNTIYF.

The V gene is TRBV10-3, the J gene TRBJ2-7; 11 nucleotides align to TRBD2. V was pared by 4 bases and J by 2 bases, with 16 bases of the junction left unmatched. Germline CDR1 is ENHRY and CDR2 is SYGVKD. This CDR3 spans 19 amino acids. The CDR3 sequence is CAISAPLAGGTLSPYEQYF. CDR3 in DNA: TGTGCCATCAGTGCTCCCCTAGCGGGAGGTACCCTAAGTCCCTACGAGCAGTACTTC.

This clonotype has more than one count but fewer than ten. A much larger clone is a single base away; this may be a read error. This chain connects TRBV24-1 to TRBJ2-5; tentative D call: TRBD2 (7 bases). From germline, CDR1 is KGHDR and CDR2 SFDVKD. This CDR3 comprises 14 residues. Trimming took off 5 bases at V and 5 bases at J, with 14 bases between the two ends. CDR3 in amino acids: CATSAGGRDETQYF. The CDR3 nucleotides are TGTGCCACCAGTGCCGGGGGGCGGGATGAGACCCAGTACTTC.

The sample holds many counts of this clonotype. The chain couples TRBV7-6 to TRBJ1-5; D possibly corresponds to TRBD1 (6 bases). V was clipped by 5 bases and J by 0 bases, with 11 bases between them. Germline V gives CDR1 SGHVS, CDR2 FNYEAQ. The CDR3 contains 15 residues. The DNA of the CDR3 is TGTGCCAGCAGCCTAGACAGGAATAGCAATCAGCCCCAGCATTTT. Translation: CASSLDRNSNQPQHF.

This clonotype has a count of ten or more. The rearrangement uses TRBV27 and TRBJ1-1; D unresolved. Trimming removed 5 bases at V and 7 bases at J, with 11 bases between. The CDR3 runs 12 residues. CDR1 MNHEY and CDR2 SMNVEV come from the germline V gene (reference sequence). The CDR3 region is CASSTIGNEAFF. CDR3 DNA: TGTGCCAGCAGTACCATCGGCAATGAAGCTTTCTTT.

This clonotype came up many times. The rearrangement links TRBV29-1 to TRBJ1-1; 8 nucleotides line up with TRBD1. With 7 bases clipped from V and 0 bases from J, the junction kept 10 bases outside the gene matches. Germline V CDR1 and CDR2: SQVTM, ANQGSEA. CDR3 length equals 15 residues. This CDR3 reads CSADQGARLNTEAFF. CDR3 sequence (DNA): TGCAGCGCGGACCAGGGGGCGAGGCTGAACACTGAAGCTTTCTTT.

This clonotype was counted only a few times. The chain is built from TRBV7-9 and TRBJ2-1, with 7 bases aligning to TRBD1. Trimming cost V 3 bases and J 4 bases; bases outside gene matches: 9. This CDR3 spans 16 amino acids. CDR1 SEHNR and CDR2 FQNEAQ come from the germline V gene (reference sequence). CDR3 residues: CASSFLPGQPYNEQFF. The CDR3 DNA is TGTGCCAGCAGCTTCCTACCGGGACAGCCTTACAATGAGCAGTTCTTC.

Notes on this clonotype: Being one base from a much bigger clone, this may be a read error. This sequence joins TRBV9 and TRBJ2-7; D is uncertain. CDR3 size: 14 residues. Germline V gives CDR1 SGDLS, CDR2 YYNGEE. Trimming pared 0 bases from V and 0 bases from J, leaving 7 bases between. As DNA, the CDR3 is TGTGCCAGCAGCGTAGCTATGGACTCCTACGAGCAGTACTTC. This translates into CASSVAMDSYEQYF.

The chain couples TRBV27 to TRBJ2-5, with D tentatively TRBD1 or TRBD2 (5 bases each). Trimming stripped 6 bases from V and 0 bases from J, with 8 bases between. Germline CDR1 MNHEY, CDR2 SMNVEV (reference sequence). The CDR3 sequence is 13 residues long. CDR3 residues: CASSRDDQETQYF. CDR3 nucleotides: TGTGCCAGCAGCAGGGACGACCAAGAGACCCAGTACTTC.

Ten or more counts support this clonotype. CDR3 region: CAISDSSSEQYF. The CDR3 DNA follows: TGTGCCATCAGTGATTCTAGCAGCGAGCAGTACTTC. The chain couples TRBV10-3 to TRBJ2-7; D possibly corresponds to TRBD2 (5 bases). V was shortened by 3 bases and J by 6 bases, with 9 bases between the two germline ends. The CDR3 totals 12 residues. Germline V gene data show CDR1 as ENHRY and CDR2 as SYGVKD.

The sample holds many counts of this clonotype. The chain combines TRBV29-1 with TRBJ2-7; D is perhaps TRBD1 (6 bases). The length of the CDR3 is 14 residues. In germline, CDR1 is SQVTM, CDR2 ANQGSEA. V lost 6 bases and J 5 bases, leaving 20 bases between the germline ends. The CDR3, as DNA: TGCAGCGTAGGAGGACTCAGGGGTGTGGACGAGCAGTACTTC. It codes for CSVGGLRGVDEQYF.

With regard to this clonotype: Being one base from a much bigger clone, this may be a read error. This chain connects TRBV29-1 to TRBJ2-5; a possible D gene is TRBD2 (6 bases). The CDR3 totals 13 residues. The germline gives CDR1 SQVTM, CDR2 ANQGSEA. V was clipped by 4 bases and J by 5 bases, with 14 bases between them. CDR3 region: CSVAGLTVETQYF. As DNA, the CDR3 is TGCAGCGTTGCGGGACTTACCGTTGAGACCCAGTACTTC.

This clonotype has a count of ten or more. The chain joins TRBV10-3 to TRBJ2-1; D may correspond to TRBD1 or TRBD2 (6 bases each). Trimming took 10 bases from V and 4 from J, leaving 23 bases between them. Germline V gene data show CDR1 as ENHRY and CDR2 as SYGVKD. The CDR3 spans 16 residues. CDR3 residues: CATRERGEKIYNEQFF. DNA for the CDR3: TGTGCCACCCGGGAGAGGGGGGAGAAGATTTACAATGAGCAGTTCTTC.

This clonotype was found many times. This chain joins TRBV28 and TRBJ2-7, with D perhaps matching TRBD2 (5 bases). This CDR3 has 13 residues. Trimming removed 3 bases from V and 6 bases from J, with 12 bases in between. Germline loops: CDR1 MDHEN, CDR2 SYDVKM. The CDR3 DNA reads TGTGCCAGCAGTTTGGACCCTAGCTCCGAGCAGTACTTC. Amino acid sequence: CASSLDPSSEQYF.

This clonotype was observed many times. J is TRBJ2-7 and V is TRBV7-9; TRBD1 matches 7 bases. The CDR3 contains 14 residues. V gave up 3 bases and J gave up 6 bases; unmatched junction bases: 8. Germline-derived CDR1 and CDR2 are SEHNR and FQNEAQ (reference sequence). DNA of the CDR3: TGTGCCAGCAGCTTGACAGGGCCCTCTCTCGAGCAGTACTTC. Translating gives CASSLTGPSLEQYF.

This clonotype appeared a single time. The chain recombines TRBV28 with TRBJ1-2, with D perhaps matching TRBD1 (5 bases). CDR1 is MDHEN and CDR2 is SYDVKM in the germline V gene. The CDR3 has 12 residues. V was shortened by 7 bases and J by 4 bases, with 10 bases between the two germline ends. The CDR3 spells CASTGTAYGYTF. The CDR3 bases are TGTGCCAGCACCGGGACGGCCTATGGCTACACCTTC.